These 30 T cell receptor beta chains share one sample of origin, sequenced in a study of T-cell reconstitution after alpha-beta-depleted transplantation in children. For TCRbeta, the library was prepared with unique molecular identifiers. TCRdb passed the PCR reads through MiXCR, listing each CDR3 protein once. The sample holds about 460,000 distinct CDR3 sequences; under 12% are singletons and the top ten take about 2.1%. This sample comprised PBMCs, obtained before TCRalphabeta/CD19-depleted stem cell transplant. Source of these receptors: a child aged 2 to 10 with inherited bone marrow failure, due to receive a stem cell transplant.

The sample holds a few counts of this clonotype. V gene TRBV6-5 combines with J gene TRBJ1-6; D is undetermined. Germline CDR1 reads MNHEY; CDR2 reads SVGAGI. Deletions cut 0 bases from V and 10 bases from J, with 16 bases between. The CDR3 runs to 16 residues. The CDR3 DNA reads TGTGCCAGCAGTTACTCGATCCCCGGAAGCGGCTCACCCCTCCACTTT. Amino acid sequence: CASSYSIPGSGSPLHF.

In the case of this clonotype: A read error may produce the germline difference seen at one junction end. The rearrangement links TRBV20-1 to TRBJ2-1; D may be TRBD1 (5 bases). Germline CDR1 is DFQATT and CDR2 is SNEGSKA (reference sequence). There are 16 residues in the CDR3. The CDR3: CCASLPLTAINNEQFF. In nucleotides, the CDR3 is TGCTGTGCTAGTTTACCGTTGACAGCGATTAACAATGAGCAGTTCTTC.

This clonotype was seen many times. V gene TRBV7-6 combines with J gene TRBJ2-7; D ambiguous. CDR3 size: 15 residues. V lost 5 bases to trimming and J lost 2 bases, with 16 bases between them. Germline loops: CDR1 SGHVS, CDR2 FNYEAQ. The chain's CDR3 is CASSPSTRRAYEQYF. CDR3 coding DNA: TGTGCCAGCAGCCCCTCTACAAGGAGAGCCTACGAGCAGTACTTC.

This clonotype was seen a single time. Without the conserved terminal phenylalanine or tryptophan, this CDR3 likely stems from a read error. The chain couples TRBV24-1 to TRBJ2-1, with D possibly being TRBD1 or TRBD2 (5 bases each). Germline assignment: CDR1 KGHDR and CDR2 SFDVKD. There are 15 residues in the CDR3. V was pared by 4 bases and J by 4 bases, with 13 bases between. For the CDR3, the DNA is TGTGCCACCAGTGAGGCAGGGAGCCTTTACAATGAGCAGTTCCTC. It encodes CATSEAGSLYNEQFL.

This clonotype was recorded a few times. This chain connects TRBV29-1 to TRBJ2-7, with 8 bases lining up with TRBD1. With 4 bases clipped from V and 5 bases from J, the junction kept 4 bases outside the gene matches. The CDR3 contains 12 residues. CDR1 and CDR2 (germline): SQVTM, ANQGSEA. CDR3 nucleotides: TGCAGCGTTGGCACAGGGGGGAACGAGCAGTACTTC. As protein: CSVGTGGNEQYF.

Ten or more counts support this clonotype. This sequence joins TRBV27 and TRBJ2-6, with D tentatively TRBD1 (6 bases). Trimming cost V 4 bases and J 2 bases, with 12 bases left between them. The germline V gene has CDR1 MNHEY and CDR2 SMNVEV (reference sequence). This CDR3 contains 16 residues. The CDR3 protein is CASSSVGQTGANVLTF. The CDR3 DNA reads TGTGCCAGCAGTTCAGTAGGACAGACTGGGGCCAACGTCCTGACTTTC.

The table lists this clonotype with a few counts. CDR3 loop: CASDPSDTGTLHF. CDR3 nucleotide sequence: TGTGCCAGCGACCCAAGCGACACAGGGACCCTCCACTTT. V usage is TRBV7-9 and J usage is TRBJ1-6; a possible D gene is TRBD1 (6 bases). Germline V CDR1 and CDR2: SEHNR, FQNEAQ (reference sequence). V dropped 8 bases and J dropped 14 bases, with 19 bases sitting between them. This CDR3 is 13 amino acids long.

This clonotype was seen repeatedly, ten times or more. The rearrangement uses TRBV30 and TRBJ2-5, with D unresolved. The germline gives CDR1 GTSNPN, CDR2 SVGIG (reference sequence). The CDR3 runs 11 residues. The V end lost 0 bases, the J end lost 5 bases, and 4 bases lay between the germline ends. CDR3 in amino acids: CAWSVGETQYF. As DNA, the CDR3 is TGTGCCTGGAGTGTAGGGGAGACCCAGTACTTC.

This clonotype has at least ten counts. This chain uses TRBV7-2 with TRBJ2-1; TRBD2 matches 8 bases. With V trimmed by 4 bases and J by 5 bases, 7 bases remained unmatched. This CDR3 comprises 15 residues. The germline CDR1 and CDR2 sequences are SGHTA and FQGNSA. The CDR3 sequence: CASSSKTSAHNEQFF. DNA of the CDR3: TGTGCCAGCAGCTCAAAGACTAGCGCCCACAATGAGCAGTTCTTC.

This clonotype came up a few times. A read error may account for a junction end that differs from germline. The chain employs TRBV7-9 and TRBJ1-2; D is possibly TRBD1 (6 bases). Germline lookup yields CDR1 SEHNR and CDR2 FQNEAQ (reference sequence). This CDR3 spans 14 amino acids. The chain's CDR3 is CASSVAGTNFGYTF. The CDR3 DNA reads as TGTGCCAGCAGCGTAGCCGGGACAAATTTTGGCTACACCTTC.

To note about this clonotype: A much larger clone lies a single base off, so this may be a read error. The chain joins TRBV12-3 or TRBV12-4 to TRBJ1-5; D call uncertain. The V end was cut by 3 bases, the J end by 3 bases, with 9 bases between. This CDR3 contains 14 residues. CDR3 residues: CASSFGYNNQPQHF. The CDR3 coding sequence is TGTGCCAGCAGTTTTGGATATAACAATCAGCCCCAGCATTTT.

The table lists this clonotype with many counts. The J gene is TRBJ2-1, the V gene TRBV4-1; D is undetermined. The CDR3 sequence is 16 residues long. In germline, CDR1 is MGHRA, CDR2 YSYEKL. Trimming took off 1 base at V and 0 bases at J, with 10 bases between the two ends. The DNA of the CDR3 is TGCGCCAGCAGCCAAGGTTTATTGGACTCCTACAATGAGCAGTTCTTC. Translated: CASSQGLLDSYNEQFF.

In this sample, this clonotype turned up a few times. The V gene is TRBV6-1, the J gene TRBJ2-7, with 8 nucleotides matching TRBD2. CDR3 size: 15 residues. The germline V gene has CDR1 MNHNS and CDR2 SASEGT. V was clipped by 6 bases and J by 4 bases; unmatched bases: 11. CDR3 nucleotide sequence: TGTGCCAGCAGCGAACCGGGACGGGGGGGTTACGAGCAGTACTTC. Protein: CASSEPGRGGYEQYF.

This sequence joins TRBV3-1 and TRBJ2-1; D tentatively reads TRBD1 or TRBD2 (5 bases each). The CDR3 is made up of 13 amino acids. Between the trimmed V and J ends, which lost 0 bases and 12 bases, there was a span of 12 bases. The V gene's germline CDR1 is LGHDT and CDR2 YNNKEL (reference sequence). For the CDR3, the DNA is TGTGCCAGCAGCCAAGATATGGGGGTTGGGCAGTTCTTC. This gives the protein CASSQDMGVGQFF.

Many counts were recorded for this clonotype. The chain has TRBV12-3 or TRBV12-4 and TRBJ2-7, with TRBD1 matching over 8 bases. The J segment lost 3 bases and the V segment lost 0 bases, leaving 1 base of the junction unmatched. The CDR3 length is 14 residues. The CDR3 loop reads CASSLATGGYEQYF. As DNA, the CDR3 is TGTGCCAGCAGTTTAGCAACAGGGGGCTACGAGCAGTACTTC.

The chain employs TRBV7-9 and TRBJ2-1, with D tentatively TRBD2 (6 bases). This CDR3 region has 17 residues. The germline CDR1 and CDR2 sequences are SEHNR and FQNEAQ (reference sequence). Trimming stripped 5 bases from V and 0 bases from J, with 17 bases between. CDR3 sequence: CASSLTRGESSYNEQFF. The CDR3 bases are TGTGCCAGCAGCCTCACCCGCGGGGAAAGCTCCTACAATGAGCAGTTCTTC.

This clonotype has a handful of counts. The chain joins TRBV27 to TRBJ2-1; D is possibly TRBD2 (6 bases). Per germline, CDR1 MNHEY and CDR2 SMNVEV (reference sequence). This CDR3 spans 14 amino acids. Trimming removed 5 bases at V and 3 bases at J, with 11 bases between. This CDR3 is CASSLSGYYNEQFF. CDR3 in DNA: TGTGCCAGCAGTCTGAGCGGGTACTACAATGAGCAGTTCTTC.

This clonotype was picked up many times. The chain carries TRBV9 and TRBJ2-1; 10 positions agree with TRBD2. The CDR3 spans 15 residues. Trimming removed 5 bases from V and 2 bases from J; junction bases left unmatched: 4. Germline CDR1 SGDLS, CDR2 YYNGEE. The chain's CDR3 is CASRSAGGPYNEQFF. CDR3 nucleotide sequence: TGTGCCAGCAGATCAGCGGGAGGGCCCTACAATGAGCAGTTCTTC. The full variable domain, rest sourced from reference TRBV9 and TRBJ2-1, is DSGVTQTPKHLITATGQRVTLRCSPRSGDLSVYWYQQSLDQGLQFLIQYYNGEERAKGNILERFSAQQFPDLHSELNLSSLELGDSALYFCASRSAGGPYNEQFFGPGTRLTVL.

This clonotype was found many times. This chain uses TRBV6-5 with TRBJ2-5, with 8 bases matching TRBD2. Germline V gene sequence: CDR1 MNHEY, CDR2 SVGAGI. J was trimmed by 5 bases and V by 2 bases; bases with no gene match: 13. The CDR3 sequence is 17 residues long. The CDR3 protein is CASSYASGSAGWETQYF. CDR3 in DNA: TGTGCCAGCAGTTACGCCAGCGGGAGCGCAGGTTGGGAGACCCAGTACTTC.

The table lists this clonotype with many counts. The J gene is TRBJ1-2, the V gene TRBV29-1; D possibly corresponds to TRBD1 (6 bases). The CDR3 runs to 13 residues. CDR1 and CDR2 (germline): SQVTM, ANQGSEA. The V and J ends lost 7 bases and 5 bases respectively, with 17 bases between them. The CDR3 sequence is CSDSRGDGYGYTF. The DNA for the CDR3 is TGCAGCGACTCCAGGGGAGACGGGTATGGCTACACCTTC.

A few counts support this clonotype. The V gene is TRBV20-1, the J gene TRBJ2-3, with D possibly matching TRBD1 (6 bases). CDR1 and CDR2 (germline): DFQATT, SNEGSKA (reference sequence). Deletions cut 5 bases from V and 1 base from J, with 10 bases between. The CDR3 spans 13 residues. The chain's CDR3 is CSAWDTRTDTQYF. The DNA of the CDR3 is TGCAGTGCTTGGGACACGCGCACAGATACGCAGTATTTT.

In its sample, this clonotype was seen many times. The chain combines TRBV9 with TRBJ2-1; 7 bases line up with TRBD2. Germline assignment: CDR1 SGDLS and CDR2 YYNGEE. The CDR3 has 14 amino acids. V was clipped by 3 bases and J by 8 bases; unmatched bases: 8. CDR3 nucleotides: TGTGCCAGCAGCGCCACGGCGGGAGTCGATGAGCAGTTCTTC. This translates into CASSATAGVDEQFF.

This clonotype showed up just a few times. The genes are TRBV7-8 and TRBJ2-7; 8 bases map to TRBD1. Germline V gene lookup returns CDR1 SGHVS and CDR2 FQNEAQ. This CDR3 has 13 amino acids. V gave up 3 bases and J gave up 3 bases; unmatched junction bases: 1. The CDR3 sequence is CASSFRGLYEQYF. CDR3 DNA: TGTGCCAGCAGCTTCAGGGGGCTCTACGAGCAGTACTTC.

In DNA form, the CDR3 reads TGCAGCGTTGCTTCGGGCGAGGGGTCCCTAGCCAAAAACATTCAGTACTTC. It specifies CSVASGEGSLAKNIQYF. The gene calls are TRBV29-1 and TRBJ2-4; D could derive from TRBD1 or TRBD2 (5 bases each). Germline loops: CDR1 SQVTM, CDR2 ANQGSEA. Trimming took off 4 bases at V and 0 bases at J, with 19 bases between the two ends. This CDR3 region has 17 residues.

This clonotype was counted ten times or more. The chain combines TRBV4-3 with TRBJ2-7; 8 bases align to TRBD2. The CDR3 is 14 residues long. The V gene's germline CDR1 is LGHNA and CDR2 YSLEER. The trim removed 4 bases at V and 3 bases at J, leaving 5 bases unmatched. CDR3 coding DNA: TGCGCCAGCAGCCCGGGACTAGAAAGCTACGAGCAGTACTTC. Translation: CASSPGLESYEQYF.

In this sample, this clonotype turned up many times. The chain uses TRBV7-2 and TRBJ2-3; D unclear. In germline, CDR1 is SGHTA, CDR2 FQGNSA. This CDR3 has 14 amino acids. The V and J ends lost 5 bases and 2 bases respectively, with 11 bases between them. The CDR3 loop reads CASSPLYHTDTQYF. In nucleotides, the CDR3 is TGTGCCAGCAGCCCGCTATACCACACAGATACGCAGTATTTT.

V gene TRBV28 combines with J gene TRBJ2-7, with D hard to call. With 1 base removed from V and 7 bases from J, the gap between germline ends came to 11 bases. The CDR3 is 13 residues long. The germline CDR1 and CDR2 sequences are MDHEN and SYDVKM. The chain's CDR3 is CASSLFPPGEQYF. The CDR3 DNA is TGTGCCAGCAGTTTATTCCCGCCCGGGGAGCAGTACTTC.

This clonotype was picked up one time. Mismatch with germline at one junction end may stem from a read error. This chain links TRBV20-1 with TRBJ2-2; D may match TRBD1 or TRBD2 (5 bases each). Germline CDR1 and CDR2: DFQATT and SNEGSKA (reference sequence). The CDR3 sequence is 17 residues long. CDR3 in DNA: TGCTGTGCTAGTGGGGCCCACGGGACGGCCGGGACCGGGGAGCTGTTTTTT. Encoded protein: CCASGAHGTAGTGELFF.

This clonotype has ten or more counts. The rearrangement joins TRBV5-1 to TRBJ1-2; possibly TRBD1 for D (6 bases). CDR1 and CDR2 (germline): SGHRS, YFSETQ. V lost 0 bases, J lost 9 bases, and 15 bases lay in between. The CDR3 has 14 amino acids. The chain's CDR3 is CASSLETDRQSYTF. CDR3 bases: TGCGCCAGCAGCTTGGAGACGGACAGACAAAGCTACACCTTC.

This clonotype was detected many times. The V and J genes are TRBV14 and TRBJ2-2, with TRBD2 identical over 8 bases. The length of the CDR3 is 17 residues. Trimming took 4 bases from V and 6 from J; bases not matched to a gene: 13. Looked up from germline, CDR1 is SGHDN and CDR2 is FVKESK. CDR3 sequence reads: CASSPSLGGRYSGELFF. CDR3 DNA: TGTGCCAGCAGCCCCTCACTTGGCGGGAGGTACTCCGGGGAGCTGTTTTTT.